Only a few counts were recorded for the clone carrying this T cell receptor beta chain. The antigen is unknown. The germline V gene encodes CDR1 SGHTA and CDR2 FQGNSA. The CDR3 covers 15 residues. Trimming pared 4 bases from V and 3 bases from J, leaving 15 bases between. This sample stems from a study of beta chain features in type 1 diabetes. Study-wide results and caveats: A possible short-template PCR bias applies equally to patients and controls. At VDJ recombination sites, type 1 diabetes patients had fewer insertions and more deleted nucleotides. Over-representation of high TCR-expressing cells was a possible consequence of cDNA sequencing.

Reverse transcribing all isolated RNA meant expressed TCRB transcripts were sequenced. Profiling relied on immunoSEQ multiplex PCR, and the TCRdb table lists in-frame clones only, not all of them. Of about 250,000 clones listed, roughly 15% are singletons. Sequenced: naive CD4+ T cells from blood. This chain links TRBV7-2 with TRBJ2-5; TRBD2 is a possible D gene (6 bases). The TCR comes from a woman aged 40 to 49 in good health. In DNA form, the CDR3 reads TGTGCCAGCAGCTCGGGGGAGACTGGCAAAGAGACCCAGTACTTC. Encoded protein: CASSSGETGKETQYF.